This entry is about one TCR beta chain. The sample holds many counts of this clonotype. Its antigen remains undetermined. Base-call qualities are not available, and no considerably larger clone is one nucleotide away. Ophthalmopathy patients had moderately to severely active disease, with a Clinical Activity Score of 3 or more, a NOSPECS grade of 4 or more, and a disease duration of less than 3 months. The study excluded patients with uncontrolled infections, other autoimmune diseases, pregnancy or lactation. Diagnoses were established on the basis of clinical symptoms, serum thyroxine and TRAb, thyroid ultrasound, and orbital computed tomography. PBMCs were separated from about 10 ml of fresh peripheral blood using Ficoll-Paque density gradient centrifugation. Total RNA was extracted using Trizol reagent, and RNA quality was assessed on an Agilent 2100 Bioanalyzer. V is pruned by 0 bases and J by 7 bases, leaving 4 bases of the junction without a gene match. Spanning cysteine to phenylalanine, the CDR3 consists of 15 amino acids. CDR3 DNA only is kept here, 45 bases in frame from base 1. CDR1 and CDR2, per the germline V gene (reference sequence), are LGHDT and YNNKEL.

The TCR beta CDR3 regions were amplified from RNA transcripts. The first round of RT-PCR for the TCR CDR3 was performed with the HTBI primer set and the Qiagen OneStep RT-PCR kit. The libraries were constructed in a second round of multiplex PCR and then size-selected and purified. Libraries were sequenced paired-end with 100 bp reads on an Illumina HiSeq2000. Per the original workflow: SOAPnuke was used to process the raw data, removing reads that contained adapters or uncalled bases, had a mean Phred below 15, or lacked an exact match to the constant primer or identifier. High-quality paired reads were merged with COPE v1.2.5, and unique nucleotide sequences were defined as clonotypes. MiTCR v1.1 was used to align the clonotypes against IMGT TRBV, TRBD and TRBJ reference segments. The analysis was restricted to V-J combinations with a frequency above 0.0001, which together covered 99.2% of the repertoires. A TCS score was defined as the ratio of F50 (clonal expansion) to E x V (chaos), with BLOSUM62-based TCRdist applied between CDR3 peptides within each V-J. Welch's t-statistics and random forest reduced 500 to 650 V-J features to 10 to 15, which were used in a naive Bayes classifier (R e1071). The raw public data were reprocessed by TCRdb itself: fastp quality trimming at Q25, MiXCR clonotype calling, in-frame beta chains only. Entries that share a CDR3 protein sequence are merged under the most common genes and DNA. TCRdb, not the original authors, processed these V and J calls. For this sample the table gives 300,000 to 500,000 distinct CDR3 sequences, of which 11% to 15% were detected only once. The ten largest clones add up to 28% of the sample.

The sample comes from a study of T cells in Graves' hyperthyroidism and ophthalmopathy (dated by TCRdb to the late 2010s). Some background on the complete study: Peripheral blood samples were taken at initial diagnosis, before any treatment was given. To identify distinguishing TCR V-J signatures, a discovery cohort of 100 patients was used, comprising fewer than 45 with Graves' ophthalmopathy and under 60 with stable Graves' hyperthyroidism. Prospective prediction of ophthalmopathy was tested in an independent validation cohort of 18 hyperthyroidism patients and 15 to 17 patients who later progressed to ophthalmopathy. For training and testing, the 100 patients in the discovery cohort were randomly divided in a 7:3 ratio. Thyroid tissue and blood T-cell repertoires from more than five Graves' hyperthyroidism patients were also compared in the study. Once sampling was done, hyperthyroidism patients were given methimazole at a starting dose of 30 mg daily, whereas ophthalmopathy patients were given high-dose intravenous methylprednisolone. The paper describes TCR Vbeta CDR3 sequencing of 135 peripheral blood samples, made up of 43 ophthalmopathy patients, approximately 73 hyperthyroidism patients and roughly 17 progressor patients.

What the work shows at the level of the full study, not this receptor alone: Sample size was not statistically predetermined, and blinding of investigators to group allocation was not performed. In validation, the model predicted progression to ophthalmopathy a median of about 5.9 months before onset, with 65% to 71% sensitivity and around 76% specificity. A 13 V-J signature model separated ophthalmopathy from stable hyperthyroidism, with just over 85% sensitivity and 81.08% specificity in cross-validation and 80%/75% in testing. Most expanded thyroid clonotypes (frequency above 0.001) were also detected in blood, suggesting blood repertoires may reflect thyroid immune responses.

The receptor chain draws on TRBV3-1 and TRBJ2-7; 12 central bases correspond to TRBD2. The clonotype originates from a man between 45 and 60 years old with Graves' ophthalmopathy. The sequenced sample was blood. The DNA is as follows: TGTGCCAGCAGCCAAGATACTAGCGGGAGGCGTGAGCAGTACTTC. This codes for CASSQDTSGRREQYF.